The rows below give T cell receptor beta chains drawn from one sample of a study of T-cell memory formation after mild COVID-19. TCRdb analysed the 5' RACE reads with MiXCR anew, one entry per CDR3 protein. Counted here are about 340,000 distinct CDR3 sequences, less than 20% occurring once; the ten biggest clones make up around 22%. The material sequenced was PBMCs or a T cell subset sorted from them (not recorded which). All receptors come from a young man who had mild COVID-19 (a few samples of this study predate the infection). Cell type and time point are not known. CDR3s include the opening cysteine and the closing phenylalanine or tryptophan.

v_gene	j_gene	CDR3aa
TRBV6-1	TRBJ2-5	CASRPRDREGETQYF
TRBV23-1	TRBJ2-7	CASSPQGPGYEQYF
TRBV6-2/TRBV6-3	TRBJ2-5	CASSYGTAQYF
TRBV7-8	TRBJ2-1	CASSPSPGYNEQFF
TRBV9	TRBJ2-2	CASSDSGGGELFF
TRBV6-2/TRBV6-3	TRBJ1-1	CASSYEGAFF
TRBV18	TRBJ2-5	CASSPGTTAGAQYF
TRBV6-6	TRBJ1-3	CASIEASSGNTIYF
TRBV27	TRBJ2-5	CASSFIGKTQETQYF
TRBV5-1	TRBJ2-1	CASSFGNSYNEQFF
TRBV12-3/TRBV12-4	TRBJ1-4	CASSLASNEKLFF
TRBV12-3/TRBV12-4	TRBJ2-2	CASTLAGELFF
TRBV12-3/TRBV12-4	TRBJ1-5	CASSPEGHSNQPQHF
TRBV4-3	TRBJ1-3	CASSQYVGNTIYF
TRBV20-1	TRBJ2-7	CSAARASYEQYF
TRBV15	TRBJ2-7	CATSSGYPDYEQYF
TRBV4-2	TRBJ2-2	CASSQASRNTGELFF
TRBV12-3/TRBV12-4	TRBJ2-2	CASSPTGGTGELFF
TRBV12-3/TRBV12-4	TRBJ2-5	CASRRSDRQETQYF
TRBV20-1	TRBJ2-7	CSAKSYEQYF
TRBV6-6	TRBJ2-6	CASSYTRGPVAGISGANVLTF
TRBV3-1	TRBJ2-1	CASSPRAIWGGNEQFF
TRBV20-1	TRBJ2-2	CSASQLNTGELFF
TRBV6-5	TRBJ2-2	CASSYSGAGGARGELFF
TRBV6-1	TRBJ2-4	CASGGQGLAKNIQYF
TRBV10-1	TRBJ2-3	CASSEFSSGGAGTQYF
TRBV28	TRBJ1-6	CASSYMTGPNSPLHF
TRBV30	TRBJ2-5	CAWSGTGKETQYF
TRBV12-3/TRBV12-4	TRBJ1-3	CASSPGVNTIYF
TRBV12-3/TRBV12-4	TRBJ2-1	CASSPWDRGVNEQFF
TRBV6-1	TRBJ2-5	CASSNRLAGQETQYF
TRBV6-5	TRBJ1-2	CASSSMRGAINYGYTF
TRBV12-3/TRBV12-4	TRBJ1-3	CASRDPSGTGLGNTIYF
TRBV5-6	TRBJ2-5	CASSSGPFQETQYF
TRBV7-6	TRBJ2-2	CASSPPLAGAPPGELFF
TRBV10-3	TRBJ1-2	CAISESKDYGYTF
TRBV5-1	TRBJ2-7	CASSSTSGRYEQYF
TRBV9	TRBJ2-1	CASSVVAGLADYNEQFF
TRBV7-2	TRBJ2-2	CASQAGVTYPPGELFF
TRBV7-9	TRBJ2-1	CASSRPPGHEQFF
TRBV28	TRBJ1-5	CASSTTTKGTGWTNQPQHF
TRBV27	TRBJ2-7	CASSLNKLAGYEQYF
TRBV11-2	TRBJ2-1	CASSFGIAANSYNEQFF
TRBV12-3/TRBV12-4	TRBJ1-2	CASSAFGRGTSGYTF
TRBV12-3/TRBV12-4	TRBJ2-5	CASSLVEEETQYF
TRBV4-1	TRBJ1-5	CASSSPRGNQPQHF
TRBV15	TRBJ1-5	CATSRGPFQPQHF